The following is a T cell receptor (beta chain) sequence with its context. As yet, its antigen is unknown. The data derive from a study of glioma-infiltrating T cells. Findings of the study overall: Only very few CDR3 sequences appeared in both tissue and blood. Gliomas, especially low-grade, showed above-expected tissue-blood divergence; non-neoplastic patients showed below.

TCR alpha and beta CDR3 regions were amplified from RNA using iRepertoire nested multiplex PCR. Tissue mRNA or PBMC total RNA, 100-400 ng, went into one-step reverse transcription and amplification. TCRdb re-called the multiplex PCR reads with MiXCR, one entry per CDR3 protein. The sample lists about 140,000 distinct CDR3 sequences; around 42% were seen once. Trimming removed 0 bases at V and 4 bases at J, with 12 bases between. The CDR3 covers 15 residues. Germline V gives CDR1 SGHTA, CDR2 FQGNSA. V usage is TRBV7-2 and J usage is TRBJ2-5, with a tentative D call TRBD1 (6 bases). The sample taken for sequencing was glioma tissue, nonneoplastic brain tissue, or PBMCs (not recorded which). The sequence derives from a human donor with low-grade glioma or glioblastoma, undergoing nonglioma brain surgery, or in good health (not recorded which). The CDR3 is CASSLAQGRGETQYF. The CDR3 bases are TGTGCCAGCAGCTTAGCGCAGGGGAGAGGAGAGACCCAGTACTTC.